The TCR beta chain described here comes from a study of shared clonotypes between healthy human individuals. The data were produced by immunoSEQ multiplex PCR, yet TCRdb's version contains in-frame clones alone and is incomplete. The sample holds 850,000 to 1,100,000 clones, 70% to 80% seen once. CDR1 is SGHTA and CDR2 is FQGNSA in the germline V gene. V was clipped by 4 bases and J by 0 bases; unmatched bases: 4. The CDR3 sequence is 16 residues long. V usage is TRBV7-2 and J usage is TRBJ2-5; 11 bases map to TRBD2. This clonotype originated in a man between 18 and 29 years old in good health. Some clones in this sample may be carry-over from other donors' samples. The sequenced sample consisted of memory CD4+ T cells from PBMCs. Subset in this sample: CD45RA-negative fraction. CDR3 protein: CASSSTSGGNQETQYF. The DNA for the CDR3 is TGTGCCAGCAGCTCTACTAGCGGGGGTAACCAAGAGACCCAGTACTTC.